What follows is one TCR beta chain and its context. What antigen it recognizes has not been identified. It has no much larger one-base neighbor in the sample; base qualities were not kept. Healthy HIV-negative adults with no recently reported acute infections or vaccinations were included as donors. Every donor was a Caucasian adult residing in Nashville, Tennessee, USA. For unsorted samples, about 90 million PBMCs were counted, and genomic DNA was extracted using the QIAamp DNA Blood Mini kit. After blood collection by leukapheresis, PBMCs were isolated using Ficoll-Histopaque density gradient centrifugation and then cryopreserved in the vapor phase of liquid nitrogen. Using the deep immunoSEQ assay, multiplex PCR amplified TCR CDR3 regions from genomic DNA. Extracted genomic DNA from each cell subset was spread evenly across all wells of several immunoSEQ 96-well plates, with each plate serving as a replicate. For unsorted PBMC, each replicate PCR was loaded with approximately 300 ng genomic DNA, equivalent to some 27,000 T cell genomes. Ten immunoSEQ deep assay plates were used to sequence unsorted PBMC genomic DNA. The purified libraries were quantified using a Qubit 3.0 fluorometer, sized with a Bioanalyzer 2100, and then quantified again using the KAPA Library Quantification kit. A separate single-read 150-cycle Illumina NextSeq 550 flow cell was used to sequence each immunoSEQ 96-well plate. The study's processing was this. The immunoSEQ output contained only junctional sequences without quality scores, so filtering could not match that applied to full-length reads. Sequences were annotated with PyIR, a Python wrapper for IgBLAST v1.9, using IMGT germline references to assign V/J genes and CDR3. Any read was removed if the V/J assignment was weak (E-value above 1e-6), the CDR3 was missing, or the read contained stop codons, out-of-frame junctions, or ambiguous translated residues. V3J clonotypes were defined as sequences sharing an identical inferred V gene, J gene, and CDR3 amino acid sequence. The percentage overlap between two repertoires was calculated by dividing the number of shared unique clonotypes by the size of the smaller repertoire. Repertoire richness was assessed with RTK rarefaction, the Chao1 estimator, and Recon v2.1 estimates of unobserved clonotypes. The table comes from immuneACCESS by way of TCRdb, which keeps in-frame sequences with V and J called. Part of the clones is missing from these tables; in studies checked, under half for an unresolved V gene and the rest for unknown reasons. V, J and clone size are those of that table, while D and trimming were read from the DNA. The sample records approximately 500,000 clones, about three quarters of which are singletons. The ten largest make up around 13% of the sample.

This record belongs to a study of shared clonotypes between healthy human individuals (dated by TCRdb to 2019 to 2021). Notes on the research overall: A couple of women and a few men aged 18 to 49 years were included in the cohort. The study deeply sequenced blood TCR repertoires of several healthy adults to estimate repertoire size and the extent of clonotype sharing between individuals. Libraries were prepared and TCR repertoires were sequenced by different laboratories using diverse techniques, in order to increase sequencing depth and limit assay-specific biases. Between about 0.9 and 9 billion PBMCs per donor were obtained by leukapheresis. The full study reports these points: Based on pairwise subsampling, the degree of clonotype sharing among donors was expected to be affected by sequencing depth. Because the study included only a small number of donors, the genetic and exposure-history diversity represented was limited. Sampling was limited to blood, and TCR repertoires in tissue likely differ from TCR repertoires in blood.

Reading from cysteine to phenylalanine, the CDR3 counts 12 amino acids. The DNA shown is the 36-base CDR3, in frame from base 1. V is cut by 6 bases and J by 2 bases, and the space between the germline ends is 11 bases. CDR1 is given as SQVTM and CDR2 as ANQGSEA, both from the germline V gene. The sequence came from a woman in her thirties or forties in good health. Some clones in this sample may be carry-over from other donors' samples. Source material: PBMCs. The rearrangement joined TRBV29-1 to TRBJ2-7; no D segment can be confidently identified. CDR3 reads: CSVAHGPYEQYF. The DNA sequence is TGCAGCGTCGCTCATGGCCCCTACGAGCAGTACTTC.